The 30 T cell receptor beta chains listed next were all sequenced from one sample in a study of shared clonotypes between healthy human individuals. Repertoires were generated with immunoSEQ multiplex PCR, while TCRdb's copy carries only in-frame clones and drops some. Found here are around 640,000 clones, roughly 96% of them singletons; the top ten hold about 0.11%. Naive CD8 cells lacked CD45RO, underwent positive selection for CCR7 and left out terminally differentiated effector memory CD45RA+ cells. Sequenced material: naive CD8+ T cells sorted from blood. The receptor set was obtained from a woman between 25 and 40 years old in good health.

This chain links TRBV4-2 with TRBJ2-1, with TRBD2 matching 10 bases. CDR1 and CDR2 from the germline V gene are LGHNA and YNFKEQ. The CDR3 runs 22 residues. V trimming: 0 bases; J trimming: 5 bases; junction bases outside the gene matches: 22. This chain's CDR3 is CASSQDRGLAGVGVNSDNEQFF. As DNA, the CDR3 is TGTGCCAGCAGCCAAGATCGGGGGCTAGCGGGAGTCGGGGTAAATTCGGACAATGAGCAGTTCTTC.

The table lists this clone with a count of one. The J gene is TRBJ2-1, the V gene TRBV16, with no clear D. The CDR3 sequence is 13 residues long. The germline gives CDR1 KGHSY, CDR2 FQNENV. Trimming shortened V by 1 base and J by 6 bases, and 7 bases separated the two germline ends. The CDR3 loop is CASSQLSTNEQFF. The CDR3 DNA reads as TGTGCCAGCAGCCAATTGAGCACCAATGAGCAGTTCTTC.

CDR3 amino acids: CASRSTMGTPSWILEQYF. The DNA of the CDR3 is TGTGCCAGCAGGTCAACTATGGGGACACCCTCATGGATTCTCGAGCAGTACTTC. This chain uses TRBV28 with TRBJ2-7, with D maybe TRBD1 (6 bases). Trimming shortened V by 6 bases and J by 6 bases, and 30 bases separated the two germline ends. The CDR3 covers 18 residues. Looked up from germline, CDR1 is MDHEN and CDR2 is SYDVKM.

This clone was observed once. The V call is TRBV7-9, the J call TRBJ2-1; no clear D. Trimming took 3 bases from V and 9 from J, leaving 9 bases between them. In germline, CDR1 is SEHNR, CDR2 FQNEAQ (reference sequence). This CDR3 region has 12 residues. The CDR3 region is CASSLGVPEQFF. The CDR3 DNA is TGTGCCAGCAGCTTGGGTGTCCCTGAGCAGTTCTTC.

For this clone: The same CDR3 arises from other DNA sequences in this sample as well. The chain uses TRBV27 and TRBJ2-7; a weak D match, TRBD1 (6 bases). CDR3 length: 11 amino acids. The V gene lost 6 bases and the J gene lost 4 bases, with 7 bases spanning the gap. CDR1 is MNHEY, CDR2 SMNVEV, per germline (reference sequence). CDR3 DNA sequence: TGTGCCAGCAGCCAGGGGTACGAGCAGTACTTC. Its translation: CASSQGYEQYF.

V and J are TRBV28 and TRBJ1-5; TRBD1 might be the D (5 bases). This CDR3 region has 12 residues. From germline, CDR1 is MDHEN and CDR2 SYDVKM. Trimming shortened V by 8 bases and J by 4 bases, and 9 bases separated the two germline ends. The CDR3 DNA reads TGTGCCAGCCGGGGGAGTAATCAGCCCCAGCATTTT. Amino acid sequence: CASRGSNQPQHF.

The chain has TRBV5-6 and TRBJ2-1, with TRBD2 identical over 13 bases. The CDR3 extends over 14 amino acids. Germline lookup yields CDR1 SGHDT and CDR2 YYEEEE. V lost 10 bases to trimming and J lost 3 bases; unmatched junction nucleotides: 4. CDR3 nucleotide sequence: TGTGCCGGGGGACTAGCGGGAAGCTACAATGAGCAGTTCTTC. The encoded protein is CAGGLAGSYNEQFF.

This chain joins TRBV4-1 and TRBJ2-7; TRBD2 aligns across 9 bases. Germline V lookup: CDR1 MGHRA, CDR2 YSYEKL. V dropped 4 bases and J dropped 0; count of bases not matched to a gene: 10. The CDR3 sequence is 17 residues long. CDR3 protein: CASSRETSGLSSYEQYF. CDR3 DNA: TGCGCCAGCAGCCGAGAGACTAGCGGATTGAGCTCCTACGAGCAGTACTTC.

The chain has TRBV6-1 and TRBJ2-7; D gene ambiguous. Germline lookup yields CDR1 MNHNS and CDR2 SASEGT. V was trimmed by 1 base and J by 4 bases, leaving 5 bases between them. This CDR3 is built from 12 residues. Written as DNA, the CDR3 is TGTGCCAGCAGTGAAGTTGTTTACGAGCAGTACTTC. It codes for CASSEVVYEQYF.

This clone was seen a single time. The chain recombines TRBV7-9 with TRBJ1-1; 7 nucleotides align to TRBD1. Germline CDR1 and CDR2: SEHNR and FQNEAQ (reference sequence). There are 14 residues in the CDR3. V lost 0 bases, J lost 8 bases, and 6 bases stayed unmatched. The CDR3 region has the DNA TGTGCCAGCAGCTTAGCGAGGAACAGGGGAGAAGCTTTCTTT. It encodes CASSLARNRGEAFF.

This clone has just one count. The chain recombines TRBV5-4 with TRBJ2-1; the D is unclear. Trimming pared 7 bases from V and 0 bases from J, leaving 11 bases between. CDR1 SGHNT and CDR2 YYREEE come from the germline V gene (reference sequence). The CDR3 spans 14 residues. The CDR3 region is CASDQLSSYNEQFF. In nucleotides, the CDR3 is TGTGCCAGCGACCAACTCAGCTCCTACAATGAGCAGTTCTTC.

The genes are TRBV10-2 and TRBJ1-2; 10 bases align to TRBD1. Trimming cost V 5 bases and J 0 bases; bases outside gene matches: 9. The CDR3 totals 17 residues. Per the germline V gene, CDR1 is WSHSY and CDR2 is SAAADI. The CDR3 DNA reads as TGCGCCAGCAGTAGGACAGGGGGACTAATAGCTAACTATGGCTACACCTTC. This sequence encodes CASSRTGGLIANYGYTF.

CDR3 loop: CASSWGQGAIEAFF. DNA for the CDR3: TGTGCCAGCAGTTGGGGACAGGGGGCTATTGAAGCTTTCTTT. The chain has TRBV28 and TRBJ1-1, with 12 positions matching TRBD1. The germline V gene encodes CDR1 MDHEN and CDR2 SYDVKM. This CDR3 is built from 14 residues. The trim removed 4 bases at V and 7 bases at J, leaving 4 bases unmatched.

The CDR3 DNA sequence: TGTGCCTGGAGTGTATCCCTGGTAGAAGCTTTCTTT. Protein sequence: CAWSVSLVEAFF. The V call is TRBV30, the J call TRBJ1-1; D not certain. Germline V gene data show CDR1 as GTSNPN and CDR2 as SVGIG (reference sequence). The V end lost 0 bases, the J end lost 8 bases, and 10 bases lay between the germline ends. The CDR3 loop spans 12 amino acids.

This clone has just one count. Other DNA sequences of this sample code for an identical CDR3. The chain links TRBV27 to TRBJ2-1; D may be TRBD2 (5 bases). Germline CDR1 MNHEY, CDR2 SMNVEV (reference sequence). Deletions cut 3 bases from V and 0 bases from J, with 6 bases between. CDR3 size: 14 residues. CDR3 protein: CASSLGSSYNEQFF. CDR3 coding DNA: TGTGCCAGCAGTTTGGGGAGCTCCTACAATGAGCAGTTCTTC.

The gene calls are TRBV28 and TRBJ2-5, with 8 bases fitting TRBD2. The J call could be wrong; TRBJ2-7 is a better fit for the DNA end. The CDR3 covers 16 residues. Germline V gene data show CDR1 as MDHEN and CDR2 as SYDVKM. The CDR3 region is CASSLMTGTRTLEQYF. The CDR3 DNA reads TGTGCCAGCAGTCTGATGACCGGGACTAGGACCCTCGAGCAGTACTTC.

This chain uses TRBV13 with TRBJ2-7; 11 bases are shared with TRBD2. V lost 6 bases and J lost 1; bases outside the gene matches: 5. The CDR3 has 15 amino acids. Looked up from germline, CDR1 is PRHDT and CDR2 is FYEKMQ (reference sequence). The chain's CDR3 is CASSPSGRRSYEQYF. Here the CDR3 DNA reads TGTGCCAGCAGTCCTAGCGGGAGGAGGTCCTACGAGCAGTACTTC.

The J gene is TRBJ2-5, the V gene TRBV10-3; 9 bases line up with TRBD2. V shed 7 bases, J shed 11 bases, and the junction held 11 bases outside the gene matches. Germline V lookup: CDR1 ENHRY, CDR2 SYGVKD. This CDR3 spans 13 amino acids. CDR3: CAITAGGPEEQYF. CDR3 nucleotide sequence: TGTGCCATCACGGCGGGAGGGCCGGAAGAGCAGTACTTC.

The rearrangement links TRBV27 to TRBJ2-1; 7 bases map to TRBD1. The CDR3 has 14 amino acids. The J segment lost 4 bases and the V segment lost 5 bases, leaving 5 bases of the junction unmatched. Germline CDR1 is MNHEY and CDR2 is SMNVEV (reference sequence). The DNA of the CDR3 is TGTGCCAGCAGTAGACAGGGCGTGTACAATGAGCAGTTCTTC. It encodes CASSRQGVYNEQFF.

Here the CDR3 reads CASSLYAGGPKDEQFF. In nucleotides, the CDR3 is TGTGCCAGCAGTTTATATGCGGGAGGGCCTAAGGATGAGCAGTTCTTC. The V call is TRBV27, the J call TRBJ2-1; 9 bases are a match to TRBD2. CDR1 is MNHEY, CDR2 SMNVEV, per germline (reference sequence). V lost 1 base and J lost 8; bases outside the gene matches: 9. The CDR3 consists of 16 residues.

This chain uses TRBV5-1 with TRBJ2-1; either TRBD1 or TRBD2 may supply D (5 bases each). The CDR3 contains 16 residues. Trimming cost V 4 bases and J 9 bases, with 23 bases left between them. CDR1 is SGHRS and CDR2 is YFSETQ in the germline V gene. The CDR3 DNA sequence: TGCGCCAGCAGCCCCGGCCCTGGGGGTAAGTTTCGTGAGCAGTTCTTC. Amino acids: CASSPGPGGKFREQFF.

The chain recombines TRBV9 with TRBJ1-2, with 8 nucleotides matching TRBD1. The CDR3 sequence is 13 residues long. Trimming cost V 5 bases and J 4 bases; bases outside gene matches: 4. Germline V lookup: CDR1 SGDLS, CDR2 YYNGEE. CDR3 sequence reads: CASSPGTGYGYTF. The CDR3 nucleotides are TGTGCCAGCAGTCCTGGGACAGGCTATGGCTACACCTTC. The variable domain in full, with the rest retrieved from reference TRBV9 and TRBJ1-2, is DSGVTQTPKHLITATGQRVTLRCSPRSGDLSVYWYQQSLDQGLQFLIQYYNGEERAKGNILERFSAQQFPDLHSELNLSSLELGDSALYFCASSPGTGYGYTFGSGTRLTVV.

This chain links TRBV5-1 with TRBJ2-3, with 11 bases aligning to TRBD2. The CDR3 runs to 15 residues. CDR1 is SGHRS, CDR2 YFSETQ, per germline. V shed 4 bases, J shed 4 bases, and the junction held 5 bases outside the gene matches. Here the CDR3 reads CASSLAGGLSDTQYF. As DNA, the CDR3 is TGCGCCAGCAGCCTAGCGGGGGGACTGTCAGATACGCAGTATTTT.

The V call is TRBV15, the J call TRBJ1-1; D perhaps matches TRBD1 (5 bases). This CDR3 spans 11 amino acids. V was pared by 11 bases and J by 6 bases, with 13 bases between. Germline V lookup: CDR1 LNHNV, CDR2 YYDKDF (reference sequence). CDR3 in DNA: TGTGCCTCAGGGAGCCCCCCTGAAGCTTTCTTT. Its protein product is CASGSPPEAFF.

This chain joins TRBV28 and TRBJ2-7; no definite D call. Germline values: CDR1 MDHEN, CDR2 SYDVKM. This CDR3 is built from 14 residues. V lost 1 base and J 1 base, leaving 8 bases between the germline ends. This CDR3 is CASSLSMGSYEQYF. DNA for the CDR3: TGTGCCAGCAGTTTATCAATGGGATCCTACGAGCAGTACTTC.

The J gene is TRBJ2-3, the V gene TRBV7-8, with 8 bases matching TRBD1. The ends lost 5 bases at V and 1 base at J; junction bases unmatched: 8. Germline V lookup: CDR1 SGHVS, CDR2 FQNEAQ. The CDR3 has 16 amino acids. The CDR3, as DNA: TGTGCCAGCAGCCCTCAGGGGGCGGACCGCACAGATACGCAGTATTTT. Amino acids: CASSPQGADRTDTQYF.

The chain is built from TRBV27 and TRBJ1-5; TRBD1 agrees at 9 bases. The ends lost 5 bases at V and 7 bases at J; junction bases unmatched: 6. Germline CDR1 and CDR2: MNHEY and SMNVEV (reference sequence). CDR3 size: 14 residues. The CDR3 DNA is TGTGCCAGCAGTCCCCGGACAGGGGACCAGCCCCAGCATTTT. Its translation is CASSPRTGDQPQHF.

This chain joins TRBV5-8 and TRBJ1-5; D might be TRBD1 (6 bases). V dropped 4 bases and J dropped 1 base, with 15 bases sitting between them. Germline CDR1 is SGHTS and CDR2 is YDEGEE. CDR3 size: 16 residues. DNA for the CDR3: TGTGCCAGCAGCCCCCGGACAGACGAGAGCAATCAGCCCCAGCATTTT. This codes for CASSPRTDESNQPQHF. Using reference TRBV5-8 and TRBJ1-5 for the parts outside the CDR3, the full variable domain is EAGVTQSPTHLIKTRGQQATLRCSPISGHTSVYWYQQALGLGLQFLLWYDEGEERNRGNFPPRFSGRQFPNYSSELNVNALELEDSALYLCASSPRTDESNQPQHFGDGTRLSIL.

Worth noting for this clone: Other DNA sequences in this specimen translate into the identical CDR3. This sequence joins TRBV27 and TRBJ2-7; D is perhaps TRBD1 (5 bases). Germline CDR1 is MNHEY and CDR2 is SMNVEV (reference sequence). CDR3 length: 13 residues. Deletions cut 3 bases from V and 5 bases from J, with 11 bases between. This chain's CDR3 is CASSFVTGNEQYF. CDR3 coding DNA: TGTGCCAGCAGTTTTGTCACAGGCAACGAGCAGTACTTC.

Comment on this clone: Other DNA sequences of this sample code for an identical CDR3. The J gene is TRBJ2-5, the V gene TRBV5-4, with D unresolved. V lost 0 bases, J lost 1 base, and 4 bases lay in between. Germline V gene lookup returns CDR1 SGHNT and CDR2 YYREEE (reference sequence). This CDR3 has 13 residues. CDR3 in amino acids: CASSLEVQETQYF. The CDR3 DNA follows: TGTGCCAGCAGCTTGGAAGTCCAAGAGACCCAGTACTTC.